The clone carrying this T cell receptor beta chain was seen just once. These data originate in a study of glioma-infiltrating T cells after dendritic cell vaccination. CDR3 size: 14 residues. The germline V gene has CDR1 GTSNPN and CDR2 SVGIG (reference sequence). Trimming pared 4 bases from V and 1 base from J, leaving 8 bases between. Described time point: after dendritic cell vaccination, including at tumor progression/relapse. Method: immunoSEQ multiplex PCR; TCRdb's copy keeps in-frame clones and lacks some. Found here are fewer than 70,000 clones, under 90% of them singletons; the top ten hold roughly 9%.

This specimen consisted of blood, obtained after dendritic cell vaccination. The TCR originated in a human donor with glioblastoma. J is TRBJ2-6 and V is TRBV30; D is ambiguous. The CDR3 bases are TGTGCCTGGACCCCAGGTTCTGGGGCCAACGTCCTGACTTTC. Its protein is CAWTPGSGANVLTF.